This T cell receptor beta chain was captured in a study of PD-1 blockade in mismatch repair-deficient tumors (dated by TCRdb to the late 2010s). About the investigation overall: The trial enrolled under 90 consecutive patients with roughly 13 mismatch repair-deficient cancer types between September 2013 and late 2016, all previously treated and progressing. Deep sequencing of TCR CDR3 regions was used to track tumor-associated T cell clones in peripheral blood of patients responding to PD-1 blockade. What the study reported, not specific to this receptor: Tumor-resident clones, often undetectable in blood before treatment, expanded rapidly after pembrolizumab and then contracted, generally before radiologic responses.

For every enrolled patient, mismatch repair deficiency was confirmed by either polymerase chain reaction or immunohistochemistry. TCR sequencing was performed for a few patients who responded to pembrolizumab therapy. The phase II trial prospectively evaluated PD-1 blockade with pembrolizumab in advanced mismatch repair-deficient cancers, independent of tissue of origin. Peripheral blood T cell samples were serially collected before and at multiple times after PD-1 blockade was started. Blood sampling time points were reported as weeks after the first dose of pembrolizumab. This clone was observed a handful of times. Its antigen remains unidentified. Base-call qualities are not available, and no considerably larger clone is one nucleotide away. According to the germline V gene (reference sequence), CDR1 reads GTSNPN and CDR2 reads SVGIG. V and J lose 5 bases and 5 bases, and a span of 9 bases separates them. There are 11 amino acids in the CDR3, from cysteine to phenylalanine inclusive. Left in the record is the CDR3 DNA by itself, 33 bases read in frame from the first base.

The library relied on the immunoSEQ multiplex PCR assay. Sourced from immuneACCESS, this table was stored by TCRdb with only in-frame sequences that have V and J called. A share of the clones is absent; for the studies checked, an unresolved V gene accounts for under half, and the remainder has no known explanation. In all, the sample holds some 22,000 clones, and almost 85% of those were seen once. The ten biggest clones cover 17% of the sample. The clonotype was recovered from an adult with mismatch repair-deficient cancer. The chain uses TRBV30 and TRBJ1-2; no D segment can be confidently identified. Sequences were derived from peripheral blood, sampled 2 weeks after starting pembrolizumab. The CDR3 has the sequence CAWGGPYGYTF. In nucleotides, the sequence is TGTGCCTGGGGAGGACCTTATGGCTACACCTTC.